This T cell receptor (beta chain) was profiled in a study of identical twins. Regarding the study as a whole: Out-of-frame alpha sequences shared by twins were enriched for low generation probability. The abundant beta clonotypes from cord blood had fewer insertions, and memory repertoires had none of this. The study based its conclusions on cross-sectional statistical analysis and did not follow the same donors.

Template switching added a universal primer site; cDNA carried unique molecular identifiers. TCRdb re-called the 5' RACE reads through MiXCR, storing one row per CDR3 protein. Of some 260,000 distinct CDR3 sequences in the sample, about an eighth were seen once. This clonotype showed up many times. The target antigen is unknown. V was trimmed by 3 bases and J by 8 bases, leaving 13 bases between them. Germline V gene lookup returns CDR1 SGHAT and CDR2 FQNNGV. The CDR3 is 14 residues long. The rearrangement links TRBV11-2 to TRBJ1-4; D perhaps matches TRBD1 (5 bases). The clonotype was recovered from a woman aged 18-29 years in good health. The sample comprised memory (CD45RO+) T cells sorted from blood. This CDR3 is CASSFGREREKLFF. For the CDR3, the DNA is TGTGCCAGCAGCTTCGGCAGGGAGAGAGAAAAACTGTTTTTT.